Listed here is a single T cell receptor beta chain. As yet, its antigen is unknown. Data came from immunoSEQ multiplex PCR; TCRdb stores just in-frame clones and leaves some out. The sample includes roughly 30,000 clones, around 81% seen only once; the top ten take around 29%. This specimen comes from a study of lymphopenia after photon versus proton radiotherapy. Findings and limits, study-wide: After the lymphocyte nadir, photon-treated repertoires showed oligoclonal expansion, especially of CD8+ Temra cells. Better survival with proton therapy was suggested as possible, not demonstrated. In patients who died, overall survival fell as post-nadir TCR diversity dropped more. Photon-treated patients lost naive T cells and TCR diversity; proton-treated stayed stable.

The ends were cut back, 7 bases at V and 5 bases at J, with 14 bases in the middle. This CDR3 region has 14 residues. The germline V gene has CDR1 SNHLY and CDR2 FYNNEI. Specimen: peripheral blood, collected from a patient treated with photon-based radiotherapy. V and J are TRBV2 and TRBJ2-2; D is undetermined. The TCR sequence derives from a man aged 50-60 years with gastric cancer. CDR3 DNA: TGTGCCAGCAAAATAGAGCGAAAAACCGGGGAGCTGTTTTTT. Amino acids: CASKIERKTGELFF.